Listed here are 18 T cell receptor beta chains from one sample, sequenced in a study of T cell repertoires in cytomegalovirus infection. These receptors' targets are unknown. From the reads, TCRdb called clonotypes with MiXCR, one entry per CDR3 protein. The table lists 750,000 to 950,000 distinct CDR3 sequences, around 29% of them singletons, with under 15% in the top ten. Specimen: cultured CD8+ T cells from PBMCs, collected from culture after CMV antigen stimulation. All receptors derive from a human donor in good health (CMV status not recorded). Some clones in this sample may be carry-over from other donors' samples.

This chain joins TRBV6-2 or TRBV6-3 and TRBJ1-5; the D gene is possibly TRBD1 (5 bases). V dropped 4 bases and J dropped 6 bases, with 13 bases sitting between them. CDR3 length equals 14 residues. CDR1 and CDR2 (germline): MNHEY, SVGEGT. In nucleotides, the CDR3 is TGTGCCAGCAGTTCCATTTGGGGCGGTCAGCCCCAGCATTTT. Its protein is CASSSIWGGQPQHF.

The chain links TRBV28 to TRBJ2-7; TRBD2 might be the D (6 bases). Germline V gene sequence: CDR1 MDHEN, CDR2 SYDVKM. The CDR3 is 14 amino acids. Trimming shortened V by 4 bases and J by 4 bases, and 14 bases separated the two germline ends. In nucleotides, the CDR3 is TGTGCCAGCAGTTCTCAACGGGAGCAATACGAGCAGTACTTC. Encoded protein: CASSSQREQYEQYF.

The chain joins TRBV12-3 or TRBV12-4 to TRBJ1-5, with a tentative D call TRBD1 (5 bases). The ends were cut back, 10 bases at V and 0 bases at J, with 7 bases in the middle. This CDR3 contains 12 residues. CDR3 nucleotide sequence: TGTGCCACCGGGGGTAGCAATCAGCCCCAGCATTTT. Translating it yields CATGGSNQPQHF.

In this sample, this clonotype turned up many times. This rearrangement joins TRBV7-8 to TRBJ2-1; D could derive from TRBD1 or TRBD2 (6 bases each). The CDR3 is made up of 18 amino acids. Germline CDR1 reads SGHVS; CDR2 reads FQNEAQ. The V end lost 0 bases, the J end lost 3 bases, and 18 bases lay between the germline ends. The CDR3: CASSLAPPGAVFYNEQFF. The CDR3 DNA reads TGTGCCAGCAGCTTAGCCCCCCCGGGGGCGGTATTCTACAATGAGCAGTTCTTC.

The CDR3 DNA sequence: TGTGCCAGCAGAATGCGAGCTCGCCCAGGCTACAATGAGCAGTTCTTC. This sequence encodes CASRMRARPGYNEQFF. The chain combines TRBV2 with TRBJ2-1, with D unclear. The V gene's germline CDR1 is SNHLY and CDR2 FYNNEI. Deletions cut 6 bases from V and 3 bases from J, with 18 bases between. The CDR3 loop spans 16 amino acids.

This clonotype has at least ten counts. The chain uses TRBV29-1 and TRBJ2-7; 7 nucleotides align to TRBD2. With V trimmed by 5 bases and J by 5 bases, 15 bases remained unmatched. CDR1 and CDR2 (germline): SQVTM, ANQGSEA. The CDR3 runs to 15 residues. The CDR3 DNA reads TGCAGCGTTCTCTTGGCGGGAGCCCGGATGAACGAGCAGTACTTC. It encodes CSVLLAGARMNEQYF.

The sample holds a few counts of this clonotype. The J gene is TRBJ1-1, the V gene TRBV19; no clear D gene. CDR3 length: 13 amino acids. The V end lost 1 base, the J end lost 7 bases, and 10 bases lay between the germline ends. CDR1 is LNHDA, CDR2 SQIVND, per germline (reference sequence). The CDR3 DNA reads TGTGCCAGTAGTATAGGCACCTTGGGTGAAGCTTTCTTT. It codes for CASSIGTLGEAFF.

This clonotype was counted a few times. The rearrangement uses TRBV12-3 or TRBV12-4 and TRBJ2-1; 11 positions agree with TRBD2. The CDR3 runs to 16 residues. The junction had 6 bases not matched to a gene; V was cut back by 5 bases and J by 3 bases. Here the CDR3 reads CASSGYGTSGYNEQFF. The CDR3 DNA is TGTGCCAGCAGTGGATACGGGACTAGCGGCTACAATGAGCAGTTCTTC.

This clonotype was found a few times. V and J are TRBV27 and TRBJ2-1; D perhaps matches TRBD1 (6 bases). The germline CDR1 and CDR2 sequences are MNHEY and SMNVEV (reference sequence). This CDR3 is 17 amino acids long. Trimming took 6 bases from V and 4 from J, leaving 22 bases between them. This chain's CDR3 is CASSLRGPGTRYNEQFF. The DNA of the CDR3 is TGTGCCAGCAGCCTCCGAGGTCCCGGGACACGTTACAATGAGCAGTTCTTC.

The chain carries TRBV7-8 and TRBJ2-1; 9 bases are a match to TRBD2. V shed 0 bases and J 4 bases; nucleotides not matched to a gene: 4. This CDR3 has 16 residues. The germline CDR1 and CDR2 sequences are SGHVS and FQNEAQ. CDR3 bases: TGTGCCAGCAGCTTAGCTAGCGGGGGCTATTACAATGAGCAGTTCTTC. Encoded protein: CASSLASGGYYNEQFF.

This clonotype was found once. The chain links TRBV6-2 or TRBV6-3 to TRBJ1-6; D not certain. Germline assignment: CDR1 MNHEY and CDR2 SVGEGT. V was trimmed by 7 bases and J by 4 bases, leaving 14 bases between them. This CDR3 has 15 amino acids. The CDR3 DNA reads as TGTGCCAGCACCACAACGGGGTTTTATAATTCACCCCTCCACTTT. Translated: CASTTTGFYNSPLHF.

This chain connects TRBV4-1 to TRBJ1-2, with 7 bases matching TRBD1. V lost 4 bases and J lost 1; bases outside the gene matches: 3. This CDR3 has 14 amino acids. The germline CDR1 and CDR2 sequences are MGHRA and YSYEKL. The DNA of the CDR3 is TGCGCCAGCAGCCCAAGGGACAGTAACTATGGCTACACCTTC. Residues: CASSPRDSNYGYTF.

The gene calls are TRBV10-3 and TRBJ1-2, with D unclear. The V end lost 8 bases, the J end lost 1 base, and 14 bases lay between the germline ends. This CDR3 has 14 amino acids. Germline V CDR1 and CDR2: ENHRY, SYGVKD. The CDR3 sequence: CAIGGLHGNYGYTF. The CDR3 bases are TGTGCCATCGGAGGTCTTCACGGTAACTATGGCTACACCTTC.

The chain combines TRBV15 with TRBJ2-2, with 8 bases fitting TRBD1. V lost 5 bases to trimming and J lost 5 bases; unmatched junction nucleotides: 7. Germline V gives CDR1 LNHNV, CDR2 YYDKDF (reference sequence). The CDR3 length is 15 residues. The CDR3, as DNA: TGTGCCACCAGCTTAGACAGGGGCCTGACCGGGGAGCTGTTTTTT. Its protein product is CATSLDRGLTGELFF.

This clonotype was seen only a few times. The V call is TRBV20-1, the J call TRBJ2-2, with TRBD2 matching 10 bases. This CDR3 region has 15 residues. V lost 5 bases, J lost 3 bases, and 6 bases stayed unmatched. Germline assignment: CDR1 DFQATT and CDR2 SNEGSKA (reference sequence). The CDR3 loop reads CSAGISGGHTGELFF. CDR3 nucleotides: TGCAGTGCTGGTATTAGCGGGGGGCACACCGGGGAGCTGTTTTTT.

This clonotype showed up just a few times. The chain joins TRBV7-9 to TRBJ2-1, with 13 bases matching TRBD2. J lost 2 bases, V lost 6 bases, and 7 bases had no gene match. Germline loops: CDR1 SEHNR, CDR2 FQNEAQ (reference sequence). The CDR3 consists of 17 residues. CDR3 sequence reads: CASSQTSGGPTYNEQFF. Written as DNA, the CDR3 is TGTGCCAGCAGTCAGACTAGCGGGGGGCCGACCTACAATGAGCAGTTCTTC.

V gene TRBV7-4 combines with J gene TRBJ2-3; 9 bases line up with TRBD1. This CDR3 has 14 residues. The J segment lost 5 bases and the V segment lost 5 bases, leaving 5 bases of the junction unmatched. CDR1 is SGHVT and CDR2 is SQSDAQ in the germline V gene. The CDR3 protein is CASSAPDRGDTQYF. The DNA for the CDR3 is TGTGCCAGCAGCGCGCCGGACAGGGGAGATACGCAGTATTTT.

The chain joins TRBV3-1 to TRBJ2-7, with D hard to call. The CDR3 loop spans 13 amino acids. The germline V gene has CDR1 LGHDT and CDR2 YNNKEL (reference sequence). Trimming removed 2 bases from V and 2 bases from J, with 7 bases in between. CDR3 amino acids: CASSQHSPYEQYF. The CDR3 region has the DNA TGTGCCAGCAGCCAACACAGCCCCTACGAGCAGTACTTC.